This TCR beta chain was sequenced in a study of shared clonotypes between healthy human individuals. Study background: There were three CD4 naive, three CD4 memory, two CD8 naive and one CD8 memory plates per donor. Study-wide results and caveats: Shared clonotypes: approximately 4.5% naive CD4, approximately 3.4% naive CD8, over 2% memory CD4, about 0.4% memory CD8.

Libraries were prepared by immunoSEQ multiplex PCR; TCRdb keeps only in-frame clonotypes and omits some of them. The table includes 980,000 or so clones, around three quarters detected once. As for this clone: Its antigen is unknown.

CDR1 SEHNR and CDR2 FQNEAQ come from the germline V gene (reference sequence). This CDR3 is built from 16 residues. V lost 1 base and J lost 7; bases outside the gene matches: 10. Sequenced: memory CD4+ T cells sorted from blood. Noted subset: CD45RA-negative fraction. The clonotype comes from a man aged 18 to 29 in good health. The V and J genes are TRBV7-9 and TRBJ1-2, with 9 positions matching TRBD1. The CDR3 loop reads CASSLGNDRGKGGYTF. The CDR3 DNA reads TGTGCCAGCAGCTTAGGGAACGACAGGGGGAAAGGTGGCTACACCTTC.